This T cell receptor (beta chain) appears in the sequencing data of a study of persistence of HIV-infected CD4 T cells. CDR1 is LNHDA, CDR2 SQIVND, per germline (reference sequence). The CDR3 length is 15 residues. Losses at the gene ends were 3 bases for V and 2 bases for J; bases not matched to a gene: 3. The libraries were made with immunoSEQ version 4 in survey mode. The data were produced by immunoSEQ multiplex PCR, yet TCRdb's version contains in-frame clones alone and is incomplete. This table has around 35,000 clones, around 80% appearing once. A remark on this clone: What it recognizes is unknown. Different DNA sequences within this sample yield the same CDR3.

The stimulus was lysate of CMV-infected fibroblasts, about 10 ug/mL. Sorted nonresponding memory CD4+ T cells were CD40L-negative, CD69-negative, CD45RO-high. The chain recombines TRBV19 with TRBJ2-7; 11 bases are a match to TRBD2. This clonotype originated in an adult man with HIV who was CMV-seropositive. This specimen consisted of CD4+ T cells sorted from PBMCs after roughly 18-hour stimulation, obtained from a patient who received antiretroviral therapy. The CDR3 region has the DNA TGTGCCAGTAGTATCCAGACTAGCGGGGCCTACGAGCAGTACTTC. Translation: CASSIQTSGAYEQYF.